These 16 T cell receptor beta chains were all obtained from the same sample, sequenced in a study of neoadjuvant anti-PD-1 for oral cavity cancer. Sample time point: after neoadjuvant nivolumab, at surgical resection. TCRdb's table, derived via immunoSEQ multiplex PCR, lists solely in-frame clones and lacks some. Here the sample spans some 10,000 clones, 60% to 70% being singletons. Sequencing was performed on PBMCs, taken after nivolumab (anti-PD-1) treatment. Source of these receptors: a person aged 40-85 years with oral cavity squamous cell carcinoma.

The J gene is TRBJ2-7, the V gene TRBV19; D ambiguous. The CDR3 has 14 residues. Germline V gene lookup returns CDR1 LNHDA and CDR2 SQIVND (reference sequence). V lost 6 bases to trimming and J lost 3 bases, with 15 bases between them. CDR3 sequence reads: CASSIGLGNYEQYF. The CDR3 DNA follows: TGTGCCAGTAGCATCGGTCTAGGGAACTACGAGCAGTACTTC.

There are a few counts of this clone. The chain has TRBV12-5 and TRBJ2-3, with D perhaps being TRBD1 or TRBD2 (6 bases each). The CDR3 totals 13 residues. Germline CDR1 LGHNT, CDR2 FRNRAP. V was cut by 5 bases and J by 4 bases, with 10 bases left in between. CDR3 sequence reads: CASGPGGADTQYF. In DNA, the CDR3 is TGTGCTAGTGGTCCCGGGGGCGCAGATACGCAGTATTTT.

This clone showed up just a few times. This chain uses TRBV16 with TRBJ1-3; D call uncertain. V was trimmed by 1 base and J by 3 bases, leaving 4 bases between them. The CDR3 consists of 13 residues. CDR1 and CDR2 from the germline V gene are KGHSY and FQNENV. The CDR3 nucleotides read TGTGCCAGCAGCCAATTCCGTGGAAACACCATATATTTT. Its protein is CASSQFRGNTIYF.

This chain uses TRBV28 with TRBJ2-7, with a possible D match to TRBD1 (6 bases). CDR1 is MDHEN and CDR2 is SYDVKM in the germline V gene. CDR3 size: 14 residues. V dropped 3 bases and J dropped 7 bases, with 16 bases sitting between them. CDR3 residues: CASSLAGARDEQYF. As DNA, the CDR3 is TGTGCCAGCAGTTTGGCAGGGGCGAGAGATGAGCAGTACTTC.

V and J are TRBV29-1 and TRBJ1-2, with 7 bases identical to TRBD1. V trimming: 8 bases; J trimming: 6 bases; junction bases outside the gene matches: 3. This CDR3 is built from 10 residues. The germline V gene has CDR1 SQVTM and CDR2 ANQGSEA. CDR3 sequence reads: CSSGQDGYTF. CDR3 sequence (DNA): TGCAGCTCCGGACAGGATGGCTACACCTTC.

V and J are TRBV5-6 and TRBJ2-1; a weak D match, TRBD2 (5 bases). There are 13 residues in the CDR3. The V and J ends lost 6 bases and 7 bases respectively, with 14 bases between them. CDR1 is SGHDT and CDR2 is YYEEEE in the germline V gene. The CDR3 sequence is CASMPRGRNEQFF. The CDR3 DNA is TGTGCCAGCATGCCAAGAGGGCGTAATGAGCAGTTCTTC.

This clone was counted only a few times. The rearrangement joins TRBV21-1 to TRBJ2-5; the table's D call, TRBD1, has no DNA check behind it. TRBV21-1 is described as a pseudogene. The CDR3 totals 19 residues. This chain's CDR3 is CASSTLPGVRGLDRETQYF. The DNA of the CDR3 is TGTGCCAGCAGCACACTACCGGGTGTGAGAGGATTGGACAGAGAGACCCAGTACTTC.

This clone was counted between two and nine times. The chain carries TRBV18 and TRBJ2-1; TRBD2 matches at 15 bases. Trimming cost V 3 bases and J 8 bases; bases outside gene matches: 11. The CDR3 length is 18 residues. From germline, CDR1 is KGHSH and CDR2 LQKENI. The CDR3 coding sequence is TGTGCCAGCTCACCCCGGACTAGCGGGAGGGCCGTTTATGATGAGCAGTTCTTC. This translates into CASSPRTSGRAVYDEQFF. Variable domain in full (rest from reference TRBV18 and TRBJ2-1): NAGVMQNPRHLVRRRGQEARLRCSPMKGHSHVYWYRQLPEEGLKFMVYLQKENIIDESGMPKERFSAEFPKEGPSILRIQQVVRGDSAAYFCASSPRTSGRAVYDEQFFGPGTRLTVL.

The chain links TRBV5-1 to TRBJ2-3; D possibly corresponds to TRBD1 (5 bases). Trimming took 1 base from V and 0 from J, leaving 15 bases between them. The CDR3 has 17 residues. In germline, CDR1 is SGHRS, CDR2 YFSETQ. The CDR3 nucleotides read TGCGCCAGCAGCTTGAAAGGAAGACAGTTTAGCACAGATACGCAGTATTTT. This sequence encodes CASSLKGRQFSTDTQYF. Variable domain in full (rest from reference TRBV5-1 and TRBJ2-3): KAGVTQTPRYLIKTRGQQVTLSCSPISGHRSVSWYQQTPGQGLQFLFEYFSETQRNKGNFPGRFSGRQFSNSRSEMNVSTLELGDSALYLCASSLKGRQFSTDTQYFGPGTRLTVL.

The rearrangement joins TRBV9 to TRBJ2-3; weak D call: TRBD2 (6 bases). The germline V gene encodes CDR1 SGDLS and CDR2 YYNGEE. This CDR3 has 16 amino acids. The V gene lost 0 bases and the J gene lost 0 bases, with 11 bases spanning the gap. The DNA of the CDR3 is TGTGCCAGCAGCGTAGAGGGACTTCTCAGCACAGATACGCAGTATTTT. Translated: CASSVEGLLSTDTQYF.

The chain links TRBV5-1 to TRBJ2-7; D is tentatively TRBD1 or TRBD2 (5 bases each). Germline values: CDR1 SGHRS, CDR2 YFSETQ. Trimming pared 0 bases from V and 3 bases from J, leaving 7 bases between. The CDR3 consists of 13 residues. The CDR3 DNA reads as TGCGCCAGCAGCTTGGGGGACCTCTACGAGCAGTACTTC. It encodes CASSLGDLYEQYF.

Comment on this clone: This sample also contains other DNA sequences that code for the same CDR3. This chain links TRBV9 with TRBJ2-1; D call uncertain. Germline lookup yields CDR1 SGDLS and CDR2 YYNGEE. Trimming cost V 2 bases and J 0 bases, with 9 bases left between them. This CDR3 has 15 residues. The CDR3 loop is CASSVADSSYNEQFF. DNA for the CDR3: TGTGCCAGCAGCGTCGCCGATAGCTCCTACAATGAGCAGTTCTTC.

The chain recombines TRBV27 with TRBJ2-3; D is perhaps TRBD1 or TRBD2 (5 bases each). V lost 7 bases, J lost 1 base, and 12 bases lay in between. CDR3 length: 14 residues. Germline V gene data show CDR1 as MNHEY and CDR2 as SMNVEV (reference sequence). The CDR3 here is CASTKGDRTDTQYF. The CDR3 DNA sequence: TGTGCCAGCACCAAAGGGGACCGCACAGATACGCAGTATTTT.

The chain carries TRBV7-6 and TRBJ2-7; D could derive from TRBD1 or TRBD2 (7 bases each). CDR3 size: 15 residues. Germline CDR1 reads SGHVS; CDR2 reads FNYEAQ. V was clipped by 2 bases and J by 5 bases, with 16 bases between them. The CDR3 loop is CASSLNRGGSHEQYF. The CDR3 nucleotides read TGTGCCAGCAGCTTAAACAGGGGAGGGTCCCACGAGCAGTACTTC.

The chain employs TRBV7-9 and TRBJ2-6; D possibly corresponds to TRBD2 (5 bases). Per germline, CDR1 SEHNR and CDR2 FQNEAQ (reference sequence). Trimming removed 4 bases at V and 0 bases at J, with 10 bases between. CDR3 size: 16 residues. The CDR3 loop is CASSSLGTSGANVLTF. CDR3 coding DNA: TGTGCCAGCAGCTCACTAGGAACCTCTGGGGCCAACGTCCTGACTTTC. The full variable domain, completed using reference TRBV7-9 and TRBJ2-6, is DTGVSQNPRHKITKRGQNVTFRCDPISEHNRLYWYRQTLGQGPEFLTYFQNEAQLEKSRLLSDRFSAERPKGSFSTLEIQRTEQGDSAMYLCASSSLGTSGANVLTFGAGSRLTVL.

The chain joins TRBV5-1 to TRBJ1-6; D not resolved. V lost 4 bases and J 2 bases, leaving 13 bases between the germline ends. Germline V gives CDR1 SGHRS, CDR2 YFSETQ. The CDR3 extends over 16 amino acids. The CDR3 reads CASSHRGPTYNSPLHF. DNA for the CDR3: TGCGCCAGCAGCCACAGAGGACCGACCTATAATTCACCCCTCCACTTT. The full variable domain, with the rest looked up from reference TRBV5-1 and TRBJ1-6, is KAGVTQTPRYLIKTRGQQVTLSCSPISGHRSVSWYQQTPGQGLQFLFEYFSETQRNKGNFPGRFSGRQFSNSRSEMNVSTLELGDSALYLCASSHRGPTYNSPLHFGNGTRLTVT.